A selection of T cell receptor beta chains follows, all from one sample in a study of T cells in Graves' hyperthyroidism and ophthalmopathy. TCRdb itself ran the multiplex PCR reads through MiXCR, one entry per CDR3 protein. Of about 570,000 distinct CDR3 sequences in the sample, roughly 15% were seen once. Sequencing was carried out using blood. All receptors derive from a woman between 40 and 50 years old with Graves' hyperthyroidism. CDR3s include the opening cysteine and the closing phenylalanine or tryptophan. A D gene is named only where the DNA matches it firmly. Size tells how often a clone was seen (once, few, many) or the class of an expanded clone, and some rows leave it out.

TRBV30,many,TRBJ1-4,NA,CAWRVMGEKLFF,TGTGCCTGGAGAGTGATGGGGGAAAAACTGTTTTTT
TRBV3-1,NA,TRBJ2-7,TRBD2,CASSQTTSGRSEQYF,TGTGCCAGCAGCCAAACAACTAGCGGGAGGAGCGAGCAGTACTTC
TRBV2,few,TRBJ2-1,TRBD1,CASSQRGTGVYNEQFF,TGTGCCAGCAGCCAAAGGGGGACAGGGGTCTACAATGAGCAGTTCTTC
TRBV6-1,NA,TRBJ2-1,TRBD2,CASVPPSGREGSNEQFF,TGTGCCAGCGTCCCTCCATCGGGGCGGGAGGGATCCAATGAGCAGTTCTTC
TRBV3-1,many,TRBJ2-5,NA,CASSPPDSLLQETQYF,TGTGCCAGCAGCCCCCCGGACTCACTCCTCCAAGAGACCCAGTACTTC
TRBV4-1,many,TRBJ2-5,NA,CASSQVRERVTQYF,TGCGCCAGCAGCCAAGTCAGGGAACGAGTAACCCAGTACTTC
TRBV3-1,few,TRBJ2-1,NA,CASSQVLAEQFF,TGTGCCAGCAGCCAAGTGCTAGCTGAGCAGTTCTTC
TRBV11-3,many,TRBJ2-7,TRBD2,CASSKGLAASYEQYF,TGTGCCAGCAGCAAGGGACTAGCGGCCTCCTACGAGCAGTACTTC
TRBV7-2,many,TRBJ2-3,NA,CASSLALGGPSTDTQYF,TGTGCCAGCAGCTTAGCGTTGGGGGGCCCTAGCACAGATACGCAGTATTTT
TRBV28,many,TRBJ2-1,NA,CASSFSATNEQFF,TGTGCCAGCAGTTTTTCGGCGACCAATGAGCAGTTCTTC
TRBV7-8,many,TRBJ2-3,TRBD1,CASSLKYDRGIADTQYF,TGTGCCAGCAGCTTAAAATACGACAGGGGAATTGCGGATACGCAGTATTTT
TRBV28,many,TRBJ2-3,NA,CASSSEKADTQYF,TGTGCCAGCAGTTCGGAAAAGGCAGATACGCAGTATTTT
TRBV7-8,NA,TRBJ2-7,TRBD1,CASSLAPGQGVYEQYF,TGTGCCAGCAGCTTAGCCCCGGGACAGGGGGTCTACGAGCAGTACTTC
TRBV6-2/TRBV6-3,NA,TRBJ2-1,NA,CASSLEISGVGNEQFF,TGTGCCAGCAGCCTTGAGATATCGGGAGTGGGCAATGAGCAGTTCTTC
TRBV11-2,many,TRBJ2-5,TRBD2,CASTGLAGAQETQYF,TGTGCCAGCACCGGACTAGCGGGAGCCCAAGAGACCCAGTACTTC
TRBV11-2,few,TRBJ1-1,NA,CASSFSRQVNTEAFF,TGTGCCAGCAGCTTCTCACGACAGGTGAACACTGAAGCTTTCTTT
TRBV12-3/TRBV12-4,many,TRBJ2-1,NA,CASTHEGGSEQFF,TGTGCCAGCACCCACGAGGGTGGGTCTGAGCAGTTCTTC
TRBV7-3,many,TRBJ2-5,TRBD2,CASSQSSGSGTQYF,TGTGCCAGCAGCCAGTCTAGCGGGAGTGGGACCCAGTACTTC
TRBV28,many,TRBJ1-5,NA,CASSPLTGDQPQHF,TGTGCCAGCAGTCCCCTGACCGGCGATCAGCCCCAGCATTTT
TRBV27,many,TRBJ1-1,NA,CASSLSMDTEAFF,TGTGCCAGCAGTTTATCTATGGACACTGAAGCTTTCTTT
TRBV12-3/TRBV12-4,few,TRBJ1-2,NA,CASSLSDGYTF,TGTGCCAGCAGTTTATCTGACGGCTACACCTTC
TRBV6-1,few,TRBJ2-3,NA,CASSYSSRTPDTQYF,TGTGCCAGCAGTTATTCATCGAGAACCCCAGATACGCAGTATTTT
TRBV28,many,TRBJ1-2,NA,CASNPGHIYGYTF,TGTGCCAGCAACCCGGGACATATCTATGGCTACACCTTC
TRBV27,many,TRBJ2-1,TRBD2,CASSSGAHPYNEQFF,TGTGCCAGCTCTAGCGGAGCTCACCCATACAATGAGCAGTTCTTC
TRBV27,NA,TRBJ2-1,NA,CASSSGTLQNEQFF,TGTGCCAGCAGTTCCGGGACACTTCAGAATGAGCAGTTCTTC
TRBV3-1,many,TRBJ2-5,NA,CASSQSRRETQYF,TGTGCCAGCAGCCAATCTAGACGCGAGACCCAGTACTTC
TRBV18,many,TRBJ2-7,TRBD1,CASSPHPPGTGGYEQYF,TGTGCCAGCTCTCCCCACCCCCCCGGGACAGGGGGCTACGAGCAGTACTTC
TRBV4-1,few,TRBJ1-1,NA,CASSQDRRGGGTEAFF,TGCGCCAGCAGCCAAGATAGGCGGGGGGGAGGCACTGAAGCTTTCTTT
TRBV19,few,TRBJ2-1,TRBD2,CASSAKLAGVNNEQFF,TGTGCCAGTAGTGCCAAACTAGCGGGAGTTAACAATGAGCAGTTCTTC
TRBV6-2/TRBV6-3,NA,TRBJ2-7,TRBD1,CASSDSRQGGHEQYF,TGTGCCAGCAGTGACTCCCGACAGGGGGGACACGAGCAGTACTTC
TRBV7-2,many,TRBJ1-5,NA,CASSLGLRDQPQHF,TGTGCCAGCAGCTTAGGTCTCCGGGATCAGCCCCAGCATTTT
TRBV5-6,NA,TRBJ1-1,NA,CASSFEGDAEAFF,TGTGCCAGCAGCTTTGAGGGGGACGCTGAAGCTTTCTTT
TRBV4-1,few,TRBJ1-2,TRBD1,CASSQDQGEGYTF,TGCGCCAGCAGCCAAGATCAGGGGGAAGGCTACACCTTC
TRBV7-8,many,TRBJ1-1,NA,CASSLGPGMNTEAFF,TGTGCCAGCAGCTTAGGGCCAGGAATGAACACTGAAGCTTTCTTT
TRBV15,NA,TRBJ2-1,NA,CATSRGGKVYNEQFF,TGTGCCACCAGCAGAGGGGGGAAGGTCTACAATGAGCAGTTCTTC
TRBV28,many,TRBJ2-3,TRBD2,CASSPLMDSGASSSTDTQYF,TGTGCCAGCAGTCCGCTCATGGATAGCGGGGCCTCGTCTAGCACAGATACGCAGTATTTT
TRBV20-1,many,TRBJ2-3,TRBD2,CSARDWSSGSADTQYF,TGCAGTGCTAGAGATTGGTCTAGCGGGAGCGCAGATACGCAGTATTTT
TRBV6-1,many,TRBJ2-5,NA,CASMPGGLETQYF,TGTGCCAGCATGCCGGGGGGCTTGGAGACCCAGTACTTC
TRBV7-9,many,TRBJ2-1,TRBD2,CASSLFPSGTVNEQFF,TGTGCCAGCAGCTTATTTCCTAGCGGGACGGTCAATGAGCAGTTCTTC
TRBV11-2,many,TRBJ2-5,NA,CASSLGALQETQYF,TGTGCCAGCAGCTTAGGGGCTTTGCAAGAGACCCAGTACTTC
TRBV20-1,many,TRBJ1-1,NA,CSARVRRPEPFF,TGCAGTGCTAGAGTGAGACGCCCCGAACCTTTCTTT
TRBV2,many,TRBJ2-1,TRBD2,CASSSLAGHGNEQFF,TGTGCCAGCAGTTCTCTAGCGGGCCATGGGAATGAGCAGTTCTTC
TRBV15,many,TRBJ2-2,TRBD1,CATSRGQGTTVTGELFF,TGTGCCACCAGCAGGGGACAGGGCACGACGGTAACCGGGGAGCTGTTTTTT
TRBV3-1,many,TRBJ1-1,NA,CASSQERTRDDTEAFF,TGTGCCAGCAGCCAAGAGAGAACGAGGGACGACACTGAAGCTTTCTTT
TRBV7-3,many,TRBJ2-1,TRBD2,CASSSTSGTYNEQFF,TGTGCCAGCAGCTCGACTAGCGGGACCTACAATGAGCAGTTCTTC
TRBV5-1,few,TRBJ1-2,TRBD1,CASSLYLDRAGDGYTF,TGCGCCAGCAGCCTATACTTAGACAGGGCAGGTGATGGCTACACCTTC
TRBV19,NA,TRBJ2-1,TRBD2,CASQGLAATSYNEQFF,TGTGCCAGTCAGGGACTAGCGGCCACCTCCTACAATGAGCAGTTCTTC
TRBV29-1,many,TRBJ2-5,TRBD2,CSVGPSGGRETQYF,TGCAGCGTTGGTCCTAGCGGGGGCAGGGAGACCCAGTACTTC